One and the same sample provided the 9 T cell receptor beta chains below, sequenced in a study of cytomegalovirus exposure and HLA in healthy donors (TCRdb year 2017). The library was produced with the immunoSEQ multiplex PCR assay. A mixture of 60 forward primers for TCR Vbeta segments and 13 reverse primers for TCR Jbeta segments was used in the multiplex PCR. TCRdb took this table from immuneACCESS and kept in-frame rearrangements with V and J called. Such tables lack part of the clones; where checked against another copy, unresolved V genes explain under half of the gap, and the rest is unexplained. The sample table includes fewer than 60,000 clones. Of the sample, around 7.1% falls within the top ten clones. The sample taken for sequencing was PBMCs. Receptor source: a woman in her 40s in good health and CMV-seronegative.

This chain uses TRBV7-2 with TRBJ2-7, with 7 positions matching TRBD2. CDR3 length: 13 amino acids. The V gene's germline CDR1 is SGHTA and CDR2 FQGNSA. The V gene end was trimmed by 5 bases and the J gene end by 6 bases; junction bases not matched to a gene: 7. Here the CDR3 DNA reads TGTGCCAGCAGCGTGGGGGAGGGAGTCGAGCAGTACTTC. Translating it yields CASSVGEGVEQYF.

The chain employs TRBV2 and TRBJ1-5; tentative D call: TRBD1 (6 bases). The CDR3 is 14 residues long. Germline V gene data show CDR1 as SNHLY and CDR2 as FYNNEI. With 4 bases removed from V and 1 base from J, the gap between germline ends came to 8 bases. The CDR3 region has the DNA TGTGCCAGCAGTGTACAGGGAAGCAATCAGCCCCAGCATTTT. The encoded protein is CASSVQGSNQPQHF.

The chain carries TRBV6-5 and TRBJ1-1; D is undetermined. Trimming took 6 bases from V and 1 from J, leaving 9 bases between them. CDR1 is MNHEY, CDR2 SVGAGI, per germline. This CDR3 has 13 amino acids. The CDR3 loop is CASRSTANTEAFF. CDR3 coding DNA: TGTGCCAGCAGAAGCACTGCGAACACTGAAGCTTTCTTT.

Here the CDR3 reads CASRPGQGPEKLFF. The CDR3 nucleotides read TGTGCCAGCAGACCGGGACAGGGACCCGAAAAACTGTTTTTT. The gene calls are TRBV2 and TRBJ1-4, with TRBD1 matching 9 bases. With V trimmed by 6 bases and J by 8 bases, 7 bases remained unmatched. The CDR3 totals 14 residues. Germline V gives CDR1 SNHLY, CDR2 FYNNEI.

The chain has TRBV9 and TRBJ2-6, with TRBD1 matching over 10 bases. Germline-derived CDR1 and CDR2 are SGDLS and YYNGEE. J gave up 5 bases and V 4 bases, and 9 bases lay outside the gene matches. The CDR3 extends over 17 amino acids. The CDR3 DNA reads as TGTGCCAGCAGCACGACGACAGGGGGCTTTAGGGCCAACGTCCTGACTTTC. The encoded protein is CASSTTTGGFRANVLTF.

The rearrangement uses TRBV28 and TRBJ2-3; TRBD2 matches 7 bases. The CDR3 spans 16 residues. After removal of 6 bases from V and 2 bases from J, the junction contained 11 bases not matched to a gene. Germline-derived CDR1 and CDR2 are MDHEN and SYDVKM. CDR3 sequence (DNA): TGTGCCAGCAGCCGTGGCGGGGGAGGGTACACAGATACGCAGTATTTT. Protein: CASSRGGGGYTDTQYF. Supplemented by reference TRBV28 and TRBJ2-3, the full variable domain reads DVKVTQSSRYLVKRTGEKVFLECVQDMDHENMFWYRQDPGLGLRLIYFSYDVKMKEKGDIPEGYSVSREKKERFSLILESASTNQTSMYLCASSRGGGGYTDTQYFGPGTRLTVL.

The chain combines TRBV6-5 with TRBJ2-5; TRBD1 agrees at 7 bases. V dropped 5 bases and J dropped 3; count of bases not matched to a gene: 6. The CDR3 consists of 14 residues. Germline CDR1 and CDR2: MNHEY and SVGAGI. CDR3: CASSTRDRKETQYF. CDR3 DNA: TGTGCCAGCAGTACCAGGGACAGAAAAGAGACCCAGTACTTC.

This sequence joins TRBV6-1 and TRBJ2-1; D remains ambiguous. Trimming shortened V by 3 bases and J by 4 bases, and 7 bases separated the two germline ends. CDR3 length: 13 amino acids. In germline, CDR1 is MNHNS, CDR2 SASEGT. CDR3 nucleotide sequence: TGTGCCAGCAGTGATCAGGCTTACAATGAGCAGTTCTTC. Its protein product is CASSDQAYNEQFF.

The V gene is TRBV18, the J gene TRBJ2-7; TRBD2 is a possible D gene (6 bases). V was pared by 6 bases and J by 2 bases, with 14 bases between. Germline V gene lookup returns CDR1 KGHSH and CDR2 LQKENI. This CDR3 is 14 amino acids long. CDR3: CASSPSASAYEQYF. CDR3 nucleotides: TGTGCCAGCTCCCCTTCGGCTAGCGCCTACGAGCAGTACTTC.